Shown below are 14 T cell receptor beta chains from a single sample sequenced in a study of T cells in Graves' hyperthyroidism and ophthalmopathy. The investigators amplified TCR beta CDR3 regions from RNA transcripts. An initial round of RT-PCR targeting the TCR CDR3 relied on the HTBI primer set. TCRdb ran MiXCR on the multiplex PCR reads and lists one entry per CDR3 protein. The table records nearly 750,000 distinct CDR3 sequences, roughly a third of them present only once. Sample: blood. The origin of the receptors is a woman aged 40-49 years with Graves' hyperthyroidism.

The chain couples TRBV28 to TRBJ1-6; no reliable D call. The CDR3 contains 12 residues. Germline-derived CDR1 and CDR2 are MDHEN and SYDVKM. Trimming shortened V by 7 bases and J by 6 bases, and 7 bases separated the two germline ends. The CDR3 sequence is CASNPGNSPLHF. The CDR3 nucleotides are TGTGCCAGCAACCCCGGTAATTCACCCCTCCACTTT.

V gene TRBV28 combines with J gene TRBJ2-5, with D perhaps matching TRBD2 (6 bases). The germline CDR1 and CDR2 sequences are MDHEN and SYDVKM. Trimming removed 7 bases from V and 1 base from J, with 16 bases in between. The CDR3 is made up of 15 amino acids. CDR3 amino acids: CASTPPLGGQETQYF. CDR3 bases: TGTGCCAGCACCCCACCTCTCGGGGGCCAAGAGACCCAGTACTTC.

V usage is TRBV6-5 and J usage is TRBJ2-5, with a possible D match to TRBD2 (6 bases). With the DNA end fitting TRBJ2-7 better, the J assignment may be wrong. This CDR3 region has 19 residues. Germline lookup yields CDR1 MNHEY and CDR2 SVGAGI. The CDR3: CASSYSDFSVRGLSYEQYF. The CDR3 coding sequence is TGTGCCAGCAGCTACAGCGATTTCTCGGTGCGGGGATTGTCCTACGAGCAGTACTTC.

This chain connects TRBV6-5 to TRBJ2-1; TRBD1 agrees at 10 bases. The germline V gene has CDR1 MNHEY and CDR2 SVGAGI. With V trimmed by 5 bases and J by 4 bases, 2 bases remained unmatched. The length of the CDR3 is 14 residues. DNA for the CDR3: TGTGCCAGCAGTGACAGGGGGCCGTACAATGAGCAGTTCTTC. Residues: CASSDRGPYNEQFF.

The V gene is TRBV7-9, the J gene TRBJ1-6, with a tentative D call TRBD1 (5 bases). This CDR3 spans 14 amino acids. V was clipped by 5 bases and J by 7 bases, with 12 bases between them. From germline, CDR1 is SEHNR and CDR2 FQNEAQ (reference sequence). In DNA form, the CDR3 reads TGTGCCAGCAGCCCTGGGGGACTGAATTCACCCCTCCACTTT. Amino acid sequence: CASSPGGLNSPLHF. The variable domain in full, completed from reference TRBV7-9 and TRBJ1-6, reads DTGVSQNPRHKITKRGQNVTFRCDPISEHNRLYWYRQTLGQGPEFLTYFQNEAQLEKSRLLSDRFSAERPKGSFSTLEIQRTEQGDSAMYLCASSPGGLNSPLHFGNGTRLTVT.

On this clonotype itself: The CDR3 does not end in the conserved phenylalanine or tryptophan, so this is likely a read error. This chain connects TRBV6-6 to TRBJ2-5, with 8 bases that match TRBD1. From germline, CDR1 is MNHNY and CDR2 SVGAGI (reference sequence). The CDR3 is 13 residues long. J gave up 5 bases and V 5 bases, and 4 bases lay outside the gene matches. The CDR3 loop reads CASSPHRGETQYL. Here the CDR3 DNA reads TGTGCCAGCAGTCCACACAGGGGGGAGACCCAGTACCTC.

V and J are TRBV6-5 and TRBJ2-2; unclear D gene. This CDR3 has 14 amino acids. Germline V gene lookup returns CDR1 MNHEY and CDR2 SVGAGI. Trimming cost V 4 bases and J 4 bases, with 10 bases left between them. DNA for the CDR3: TGTGCCAGCAGTTCAAACTGGGTCACCGGGGAGCTGTTTTTT. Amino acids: CASSSNWVTGELFF.

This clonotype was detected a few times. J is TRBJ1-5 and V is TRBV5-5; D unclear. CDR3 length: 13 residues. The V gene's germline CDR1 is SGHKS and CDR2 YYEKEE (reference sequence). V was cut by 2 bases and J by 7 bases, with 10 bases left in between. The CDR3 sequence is CASSFRGWQPQHF. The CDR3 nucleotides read TGTGCCAGCAGCTTTCGAGGGTGGCAGCCCCAGCATTTT.

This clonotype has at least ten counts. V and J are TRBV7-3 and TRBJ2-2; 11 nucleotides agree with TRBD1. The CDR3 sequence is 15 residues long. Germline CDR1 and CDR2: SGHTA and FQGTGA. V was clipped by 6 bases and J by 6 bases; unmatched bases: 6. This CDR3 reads CASRSGQGGSGELFF. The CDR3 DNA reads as TGTGCCAGCAGATCGGGACAGGGGGGATCCGGGGAGCTGTTTTTT.

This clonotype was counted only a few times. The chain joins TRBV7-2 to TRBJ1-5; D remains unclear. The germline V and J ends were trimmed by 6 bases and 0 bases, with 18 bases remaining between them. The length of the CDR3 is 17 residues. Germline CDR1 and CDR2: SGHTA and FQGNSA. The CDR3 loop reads CASSSGRNTYSNQPQHF. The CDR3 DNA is TGTGCCAGCAGTTCAGGACGGAACACGTATAGCAATCAGCCCCAGCATTTT.

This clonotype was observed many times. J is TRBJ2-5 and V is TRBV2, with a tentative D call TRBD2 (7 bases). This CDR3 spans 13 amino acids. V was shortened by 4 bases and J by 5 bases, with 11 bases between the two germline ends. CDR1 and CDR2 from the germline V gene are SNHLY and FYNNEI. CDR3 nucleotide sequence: TGTGCCAGCAGTGGCGCGGGGGCGGAGACCCAGTACTTC. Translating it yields CASSGAGAETQYF.

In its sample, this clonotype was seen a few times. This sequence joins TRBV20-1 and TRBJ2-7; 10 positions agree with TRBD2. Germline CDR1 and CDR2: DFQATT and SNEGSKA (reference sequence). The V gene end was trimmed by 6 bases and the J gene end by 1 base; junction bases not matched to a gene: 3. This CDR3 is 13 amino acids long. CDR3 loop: CSAELAGSYEQYF. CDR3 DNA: TGCAGTGCGGAACTAGCGGGGTCCTACGAGCAGTACTTC.

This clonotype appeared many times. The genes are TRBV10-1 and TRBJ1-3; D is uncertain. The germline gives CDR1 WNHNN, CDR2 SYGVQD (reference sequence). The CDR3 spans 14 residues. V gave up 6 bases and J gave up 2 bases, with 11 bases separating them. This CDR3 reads CASSDRKTGNTIYF. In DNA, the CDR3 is TGCGCCAGCAGCGATCGGAAAACTGGAAACACCATATATTTT.

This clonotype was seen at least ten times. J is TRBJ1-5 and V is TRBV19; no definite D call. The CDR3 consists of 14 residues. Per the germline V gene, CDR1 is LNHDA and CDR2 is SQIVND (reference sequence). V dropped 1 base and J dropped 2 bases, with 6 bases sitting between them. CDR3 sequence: CASSIVDGNQPQHF. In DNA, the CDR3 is TGTGCCAGTAGTATAGTTGACGGCAATCAGCCCCAGCATTTT.